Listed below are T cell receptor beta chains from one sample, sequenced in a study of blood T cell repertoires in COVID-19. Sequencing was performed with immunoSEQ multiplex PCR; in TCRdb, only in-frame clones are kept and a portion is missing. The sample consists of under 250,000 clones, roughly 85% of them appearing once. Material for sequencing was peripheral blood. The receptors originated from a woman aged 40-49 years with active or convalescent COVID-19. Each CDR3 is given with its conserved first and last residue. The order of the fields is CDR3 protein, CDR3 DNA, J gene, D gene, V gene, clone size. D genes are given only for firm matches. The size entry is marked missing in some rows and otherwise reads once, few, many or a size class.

CASSPSSGRVGSPLHF,TGTGCCAGCAGCCCCTCCTCGGGGAGGGTGGGTTCACCCCTCCACTTT,TRBJ1-6,NA,TRBV28,few
CASSHWTSGAGEQFF,TGTGCCAGCAGCCATTGGACTAGCGGTGCGGGTGAGCAGTTCTTC,TRBJ2-1,TRBD2,TRBV7-8,NA
CASSLQGQKTNYGGYTF,TGTGCCAGCAGCCTCCAGGGACAAAAGACTAACTATGGCGGCTACACCTTC,TRBJ1-2,NA,TRBV5-6,NA
CASSKETGAISSGELFF,TGTGCCAGCAGCAAAGAAACAGGGGCAATCAGTTCCGGGGAGCTGTTTTTT,TRBJ2-2,TRBD1,TRBV3-1/TRBV3-2,NA
CATSISTLSGSEQYF,TGTGCCACCAGCATTTCCACGCTTTCGGGATCCGAGCAGTACTTC,TRBJ2-7,NA,TRBV15,NA
CASSHTGYTEAFF,TGTGCCAGCAGCCATACAGGCTACACTGAAGCTTTCTTT,TRBJ1-1,NA,TRBV5-8,once
CASSLASGTGGWGNTEAFF,TGTGCCAGCAGCTTAGCTTCAGGGACAGGGGGCTGGGGGAACACTGAAGCTTTCTTT,TRBJ1-1,TRBD1,TRBV7-9,NA
CASTNGGTYYLTGELFF,TGTGCCAGTACCAACGGGGGAACCTACTATCTTACCGGGGAGCTGTTTTTT,TRBJ2-2,NA,TRBV19,NA
CSVEREGGVSTEAFF,TGCAGCGTTGAAAGGGAGGGGGGGGTGAGCACTGAAGCTTTCTTT,TRBJ1-1,NA,TRBV29-1,NA
CASRELRDTPDTIYF,TGCGCCAGCAGAGAACTTCGGGACACTCCCGACACCATATATTTT,TRBJ1-3,NA,TRBV10-1,NA